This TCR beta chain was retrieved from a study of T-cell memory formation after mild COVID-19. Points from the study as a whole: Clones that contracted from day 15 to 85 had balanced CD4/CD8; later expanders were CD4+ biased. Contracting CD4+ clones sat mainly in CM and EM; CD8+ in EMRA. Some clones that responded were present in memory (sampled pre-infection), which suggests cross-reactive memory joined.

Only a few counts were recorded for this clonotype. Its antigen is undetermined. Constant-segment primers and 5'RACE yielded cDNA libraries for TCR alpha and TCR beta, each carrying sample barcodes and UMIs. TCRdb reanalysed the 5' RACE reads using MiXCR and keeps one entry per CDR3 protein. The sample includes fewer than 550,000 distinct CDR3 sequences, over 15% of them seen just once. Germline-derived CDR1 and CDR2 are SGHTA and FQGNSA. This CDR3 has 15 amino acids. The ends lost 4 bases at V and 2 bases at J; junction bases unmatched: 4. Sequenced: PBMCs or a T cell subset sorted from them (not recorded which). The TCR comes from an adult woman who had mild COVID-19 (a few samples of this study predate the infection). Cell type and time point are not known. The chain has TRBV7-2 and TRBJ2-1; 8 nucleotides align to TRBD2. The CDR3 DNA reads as TGTGCCAGCAGCTCATGGACTAGCACCTACAATGAGCAGTTCTTC. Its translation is CASSSWTSTYNEQFF.